What follows are 14 T cell receptor beta chains derived from one specimen sequenced in a study of cytomegalovirus exposure and HLA in healthy donors. Using immunoSEQ multiplex PCR, the repertoire was profiled, and TCRdb retains in-frame clones only, with some absent. The sample lists about 310,000 clones, roughly 88% occurring once. The sequenced material came from PBMCs. These receptors were taken from a man in his thirties or forties in good health and CMV-seronegative.

The V and J genes are TRBV5-4 and TRBJ1-3; a possible D gene is TRBD1 (6 bases). The V end lost 4 bases, the J end lost 4 bases, and 12 bases lay between the germline ends. This CDR3 is 14 amino acids long. Per the germline V gene, CDR1 is SGHNT and CDR2 is YYREEE (reference sequence). This CDR3 is CASSGQGYGNTIYF. The CDR3 DNA reads as TGTGCCAGCAGCGGGCAGGGGTACGGAAACACCATATATTTT.

V usage is TRBV7-2 and J usage is TRBJ1-2; tentatively, D is TRBD1 (5 bases). CDR3 length equals 16 residues. Germline values: CDR1 SGHTA, CDR2 FQGNSA. V lost 1 base and J lost 6, with 18 bases in between. CDR3 region: CASSLGMTEGQNGYTF. In nucleotides, the CDR3 is TGTGCCAGCAGCTTAGGTATGACAGAAGGGCAGAATGGCTACACCTTC.

The chain couples TRBV4-1 to TRBJ1-1; D is possibly TRBD1 (5 bases). Germline CDR1 and CDR2: MGHRA and YSYEKL. V lost 0 bases, J lost 0 bases, and 8 bases lay in between. The CDR3 runs 15 residues. CDR3 bases: TGCGCCAGCAGCCAAGATGGACACCTGAACACTGAAGCTTTCTTT. This encodes CASSQDGHLNTEAFF.

CDR3 coding DNA: TGTGCCAGCAGTCTCCCGGGGTCTTTACTTTCCCGGTATTATGGCTACACCTTC. This codes for CASSLPGSLLSRYYGYTF. The chain couples TRBV7-8 to TRBJ1-2; unclear D gene. V lost 6 bases and J 5 bases, leaving 28 bases between the germline ends. Per the germline V gene, CDR1 is SGHVS and CDR2 is FQNEAQ. The CDR3 covers 18 residues. Full variable domain (missing parts from reference TRBV7-8 and TRBJ1-2): GAGVSQSPRYKVAKRGQDVALRCDPISGHVSLFWYQQALGQGPEFLTYFQNEAQLDKSGLPSDRFFAERPEGSVSTLKIQRTQQEDSAVYLCASSLPGSLLSRYYGYTFGSGTRLTVV.

The chain is built from TRBV27 and TRBJ2-7; 7 bases map to TRBD1. Trimming cost V 3 bases and J 3 bases; bases outside gene matches: 5. Germline CDR1 reads MNHEY; CDR2 reads SMNVEV (reference sequence). The CDR3 contains 14 residues. The CDR3 sequence: CASSFLGQIYEQYF. Here the CDR3 DNA reads TGTGCCAGCAGTTTCCTGGGACAGATCTACGAGCAGTACTTC.

J is TRBJ2-7 and V is TRBV19; 9 positions match TRBD2. Germline-derived CDR1 and CDR2 are LNHDA and SQIVND (reference sequence). V was clipped by 4 bases and J by 3 bases; unmatched bases: 7. The CDR3 runs to 15 residues. The CDR3 sequence: CASSNIAGADYEQYF. The CDR3 nucleotides read TGTGCCAGTAGTAATATAGCGGGGGCGGACTACGAGCAGTACTTC.

The chain joins TRBV2 to TRBJ2-7; a possible D gene is TRBD2 (5 bases). Germline assignment: CDR1 SNHLY and CDR2 FYNNEI. V was trimmed by 6 bases and J by 0 bases, leaving 18 bases between them. The CDR3 has 16 residues. CDR3: CASRWGVGMSSYEQYF. CDR3 coding DNA: TGTGCCAGCAGATGGGGAGTAGGAATGAGCTCCTACGAGCAGTACTTC.

The chain couples TRBV4-3 to TRBJ2-1; no reliable D call. Trimming left V 0 bases short and J 10 bases short, with 28 bases between. This CDR3 spans 19 amino acids. The germline CDR1 and CDR2 sequences are LGHNA and YSLEER. The DNA for the CDR3 is TGCGCCAGCAGCCAAGAAGCCCTCTTGATGGGCGCCCCTCATGGGGAGCAGTTCTTC. It specifies CASSQEALLMGAPHGEQFF.

The chain recombines TRBV6-5 with TRBJ2-7; D gene ambiguous. Germline V gene lookup returns CDR1 MNHEY and CDR2 SVGAGI. V dropped 5 bases and J dropped 0 bases, with 11 bases sitting between them. This CDR3 is built from 14 residues. The CDR3 loop reads CASSQRRSSYEQYF. DNA for the CDR3: TGTGCCAGCAGTCAGCGACGAAGCTCCTACGAGCAGTACTTC.

V and J are TRBV6-6 and TRBJ1-2; TRBD1 aligns across 7 bases. Losses at the gene ends were 3 bases for V and 0 bases for J; bases not matched to a gene: 4. This CDR3 spans 15 amino acids. Germline V gene data show CDR1 as MNHNY and CDR2 as SVGAGI (reference sequence). The CDR3 sequence: CASSYPTGTNYGYTF. The CDR3 nucleotides are TGTGCCAGCAGTTATCCGACAGGGACTAACTATGGCTACACCTTC.

The V gene is TRBV7-8, the J gene TRBJ2-7; D is uncertain. The CDR3 runs to 15 residues. Germline assignment: CDR1 SGHVS and CDR2 FQNEAQ. Trimming left V 1 base short and J 4 bases short, with 14 bases between. CDR3 in amino acids: CASSLGQLPGYEQYF. CDR3 in DNA: TGTGCCAGCAGCTTAGGTCAACTCCCGGGTTACGAGCAGTACTTC.

The rearrangement links TRBV18 to TRBJ2-7, with 8 positions matching TRBD2. The CDR3 totals 16 residues. The germline CDR1 and CDR2 sequences are KGHSH and LQKENI. The V segment lost 1 base and the J segment 3 bases; nucleotides outside the gene matches: 8. The CDR3 loop is CASSPQGGSGIYEQYF. CDR3 nucleotides: TGTGCCAGCTCACCACAGGGAGGTAGCGGGATCTACGAGCAGTACTTC.

The chain carries TRBV7-8 and TRBJ2-2; D gene ambiguous. Germline V gives CDR1 SGHVS, CDR2 FQNEAQ. The V end lost 5 bases, the J end lost 6 bases, and 10 bases lay between the germline ends. This CDR3 is 13 amino acids long. CDR3 sequence (DNA): TGTGCCAGCAGCCATACAGTACCCGGGGAGCTGTTTTTT. Its translation is CASSHTVPGELFF.

The chain recombines TRBV2 with TRBJ2-1, with 9 bases that match TRBD2. CDR3 length equals 15 residues. The J segment lost 6 bases and the V segment lost 7 bases, leaving 10 bases of the junction unmatched. Per germline, CDR1 SNHLY and CDR2 FYNNEI. CDR3 coding DNA: TGTGCCAGCACCACGGGACTAGCTGTGAGCAATGAGCAGTTCTTC. Translation: CASTTGLAVSNEQFF.